A selection of T cell receptor beta chains follows, all from one sample in a study of human T cells and chemical hapten exposure. TCRdb re-derived calls from the RACE reads in MiXCR, one entry per CDR3 protein. The data show around 56,000 distinct CDR3 sequences, with roughly 9.8% seen just once and approximately 9.9% held by the top ten. Material: whole blood, obtained in connection with sensitization to the hapten diphenylcyclopropenone (DPC). Every receptor here comes from a man aged 40-49 years with alopecia areata. Some clones in this sample may be carry-over from other donors' samples. The CDR3 runs from the conserved cysteine through the conserved F or W. D genes are given only for firm matches. Clone size is shown for a subset of rows, as once, few, many or a class of expanded clone.

J gene	clone size	D gene	V gene	CDR3 protein	CDR3 DNA
TRBJ2-5	many	TRBD2	TRBV29-1	CSTGTSGSQEETQYF	TGCAGCACCGGGACTAGCGGGAGTCAAGAAGAGACCCAGTACTTC
TRBJ2-7	.	.	TRBV7-2	CASSGRGHNYEQYF	TGTGCCAGCAGCGGGAGGGGGCACAACTACGAGCAGTACTTC
TRBJ2-7	.	.	TRBV28	CASSLLGYEQYF	TGTGCCAGCAGTCTCCTGGGGTACGAGCAGTACTTC
TRBJ2-1	many	.	TRBV7-2	CASSSLDRYNEQFF	TGTGCCAGCAGCTCCCTTGATCGATACAATGAGCAGTTCTTC
TRBJ2-1	many	.	TRBV5-1	CASSLASEYNEQFF	TGCGCCAGCAGCTTGGCATCAGAGTACAATGAGCAGTTCTTC
TRBJ2-5	many	.	TRBV7-9	CASSLVIQETQYF	TGTGCCAGCAGCTTAGTTATACAAGAGACCCAGTACTTC
TRBJ2-4	few	.	TRBV21-1	CASSNGTPLAKNIQYF	TGTGCCAGCAGCAACGGGACACCTCTAGCCAAAAACATTCAGTACTTC
TRBJ1-2	.	.	TRBV28	CASSLTPGAYGYTF	TGTGCCAGCAGTTTGACACCGGGGGCTTATGGCTACACCTTC
TRBJ2-3	few	TRBD1	TRBV5-1	CASSFGTGGTDTQYF	TGCGCCAGCAGCTTTGGGACAGGGGGCACAGATACGCAGTATTTT
TRBJ2-3	few	TRBD2	TRBV5-1	CASSLDGLAGATQYF	TGCGCCAGCAGCTTGGATGGGCTAGCGGGAGCTACGCAGTATTTT
TRBJ1-6	few	.	TRBV6-5	CASSYLGQSNSPLHF	TGTGCCAGCAGTTACCTGGGACAAAGTAATTCACCCCTCCACTTT
TRBJ1-2	many	.	TRBV6-1	CASSEAKRVPDYGYTF	TGTGCCAGCAGTGAAGCCAAAAGAGTGCCGGACTATGGCTACACCTTC
TRBJ2-7	.	.	TRBV20-1	CSARGGTGSYEQYF	TGCAGTGCTAGAGGAGGGACTGGTTCCTACGAGCAGTACTTC
TRBJ2-1	many	TRBD1	TRBV5-6	CASSLVGQYNEQFF	TGTGCCAGCAGCTTGGTGGGACAGTACAATGAGCAGTTCTTC
TRBJ2-3	many	.	TRBV7-3	CASSFRARDAQYF	TGTGCCAGCAGCTTCCGGGCCAGGGATGCGCAGTATTTT
TRBJ2-1	many	TRBD1	TRBV2	CASSERGTGDNEQFF	TGTGCCAGCAGTGAAAGGGGGACAGGGGACAATGAGCAGTTCTTC
TRBJ2-4	few	.	TRBV12-3/TRBV12-4	CASSRLGNIQYF	TGTGCCAGCAGCCGCCTAGGAAACATTCAGTACTTC
TRBJ2-7	many	TRBD1	TRBV20-1	CSARDYRGSYEQYF	TGCAGTGCTAGAGACTACAGGGGATCCTACGAGCAGTACTTC
TRBJ2-7	.	TRBD1	TRBV4-2	CASSDRDSSYEQYF	TGTGCCAGCAGCGACCGGGACAGCAGCTACGAGCAGTACTTC
TRBJ2-1	few	.	TRBV6-5	CASSYNTDRPYEQFF	TGTGCCAGCAGTTACAATACCGACAGGCCCTATGAGCAGTTCTTC
TRBJ2-7	many	.	TRBV28	CASRTHYEQYF	TGTGCCAGCAGGACACACTACGAGCAGTACTTC
TRBJ2-1	.	.	TRBV4-3	CASSQGVIQYEQFF	TGCGCCAGCAGCCAAGGGGTCATACAATATGAGCAGTTCTTC
TRBJ2-3	many	.	TRBV20-1	CSAKKVADTQYF	TGCAGTGCTAAGAAGGTAGCAGATACGCAGTATTTT
TRBJ1-1	few	.	TRBV7-6	CASSPYIYRDDNEAFF	TGTGCCAGCAGCCCGTATATTTATCGGGACGATAATGAAGCTTTCTTT
TRBJ2-7	few	.	TRBV7-2	CASRPLGPSEQYF	TGTGCCAGCAGGCCCTTGGGACCGAGTGAGCAGTACTTC
TRBJ2-1	many	TRBD2	TRBV20-1	CSAGTSGSNEQFF	TGCAGTGCTGGGACTAGCGGGAGCAATGAGCAGTTCTTC
TRBJ2-6	many	.	TRBV5-1	CASSLAMAGANVLTF	TGCGCCAGCAGCCTGGCGATGGCGGGGGCCAACGTCCTGACTTTC
TRBJ2-1	.	.	TRBV6-5	CASSPAVLGYNEQFF	TGTGCCAGCAGCCCCGCGGTTTTGGGCTACAATGAGCAGTTCTTC
TRBJ2-7	.	TRBD1	TRBV14	CASSQDRDRGRPTYEQYF	TGTGCCAGCAGCCAAGATAGGGACAGGGGGCGTCCTACCTACGAGCAGTACTTC
TRBJ2-5	few	.	TRBV20-1	CSATREDTSLLQETQYF	TGCAGTGCTACACGAGAGGATACTAGCTTGCTACAAGAGACCCAGTACTTC
TRBJ2-2	few	TRBD2	TRBV5-1	CASSSLVAGSTGELFF	TGCGCCAGCAGCTCCCTTGTAGCGGGATCCACCGGGGAGCTGTTTTTT
TRBJ2-1	many	.	TRBV3-1	CASSFRADYNEQFF	TGTGCCAGCAGCTTCCGGGCCGATTACAATGAGCAGTTCTTC
TRBJ1-5	few	.	TRBV7-2	CASSLVAGRDQPQHF	TGTGCCAGCAGCTTAGTAGCAGGGAGGGATCAGCCCCAGCATTTT
TRBJ2-3	few	TRBD2	TRBV20-1	CSAVTSGNTDTQYF	TGCAGTGCTGTGACTAGCGGGAACACAGATACGCAGTATTTT
TRBJ2-7	.	TRBD2	TRBV6-6	CASSPRLAGGPSSYEQYF	TGTGCCAGCAGTCCTCGACTAGCGGGAGGCCCTAGCTCCTACGAGCAGTACTTC
TRBJ2-3	many	.	TRBV7-9	CASRLGQSDTQYF	TGTGCCAGCAGGCTCGGACAGTCAGATACGCAGTATTTT
TRBJ2-5	many	.	TRBV29-1	CSVAPPVGGVGETQYF	TGCAGCGTTGCCCCCCCGGTCGGGGGAGTGGGAGAGACCCAGTACTTC
TRBJ2-5	.	TRBD2	TRBV6-2/TRBV6-3	CASSYQTSGSWSQETRYF	TGTGCCAGCAGTTACCAGACTAGCGGGAGTTGGAGTCAAGAGACCCGGTACTTC
TRBJ2-3	many	TRBD2	TRBV20-1	CSARTSGNADTQYF	TGCAGTGCCAGGACTAGCGGGAACGCAGATACGCAGTATTTT
TRBJ2-1	.	.	TRBV28	CASSLGSRNRYNEQFF	TGTGCCAGCAGCCTGGGGAGCCGTAACCGTTACAATGAGCAGTTCTTC
TRBJ2-5	many	TRBD1	TRBV4-1	CASSQEGTAETQYF	TGCGCCAGCAGCCAAGAGGGGACAGCAGAGACCCAGTACTTC
TRBJ2-7	few	.	TRBV6-5	CASSYQGSYEQYF	TGTGCCAGCAGTTATCAGGGTTCCTACGAGCAGTACTTC
TRBJ2-7	many	.	TRBV5-1	CASSQGTVDWYF	TGCGCCAGCAGCCAAGGGACGGTCGACTGGTACTTC
TRBJ2-6	many	TRBD1	TRBV28	CASSRPGQGELLTF	TGTGCCAGCAGCCGTCCGGGACAGGGTGAACTCCTGACTTTC
TRBJ1-4	few	TRBD1	TRBV28	CASSVYRGSTNEKLFF	TGTGCCAGCAGTGTTTACAGGGGGTCAACTAATGAAAAACTGTTTTTT